Listed below are T cell receptor beta chains from one sample, sequenced in a study of blood T cell repertoires in COVID-19. Some clones are missing from TCRdb's copy, which holds only in-frame ones; the method was immunoSEQ multiplex PCR. The sample includes approximately 60,000 clones, about 76% of them seen just once. The material sequenced was peripheral blood. The receptor source for this set is a human donor in a cohort sampled during active COVID-19. Both conserved end residues are part of each CDR3. A D gene is named only where the DNA matches it firmly. The size of a clone is reported for some rows only, either as once, few or many, or as a class for expanded clones.

TRBD1 | TRBJ1-2 | TRBV7-2 | NA | TGTGCCAGCAGCTTAAAGGGGGACAGTCCCTATGGCTACACCTTC | CASSLKGDSPYGYTF
TRBD1 | TRBJ1-3 | TRBV6-6 | NA | TGTGCCAGCAGTTACGGGCAGGGGGCCTCTGGAAACACCATATATTTT | CASSYGQGASGNTIYF
NA | TRBJ1-5 | TRBV6-2/TRBV6-3 | NA | TGTGCCAGCAGTTACTCGCGGGCAGGCAATCAGCCCCAGCATTTT | CASSYSRAGNQPQHF
TRBD1 | TRBJ1-1 | TRBV5-1 | few | TGCGCCAGCAGCTTGCTACCCTTCGGGACAGTGAACACTGAAGCTTTCTTT | CASSLLPFGTVNTEAFF
TRBD1 | TRBJ2-7 | TRBV19 | NA | TGTGCCAGTAGTACTCTCGGACAGGGCGAGCAGTACTTC | CASSTLGQGEQYF
NA | TRBJ1-2 | TRBV6-5 | few | TGTGCCAGCAGGATTACAGAAAGGGAGGGCTACACCTTC | CASRITEREGYTF
NA | TRBJ2-7 | TRBV29-1 | NA | TGCAGCGTCGGCCGGACAGAAAGCTCCTACGAGCAGTACTTC | CSVGRTESSYEQYF
TRBD1 | TRBJ1-5 | TRBV19 | NA | TGTGCCAGCGCCCCGGGACAGGGTACAATGCCCCAGCATTTT | CASAPGQGTMPQHF
NA | TRBJ1-2 | TRBV11-2 | NA | TGTGCCAGCAGCTTAGCACCTCAGGGCTATGGCTACACCTTC | CASSLAPQGYGYTF
TRBD1 | TRBJ1-1 | TRBV27 | few | TGTGCCAGCAGTCCGACAGGGGTTAGTACCACTGAAGCTTTCTTT | CASSPTGVSTTEAFF
TRBD1 | TRBJ1-1 | TRBV16 | NA | TGTGCCAGCAGCCCCGGTGTGAGGGGGCGGAACACTGAAGCTTTCTTT | CASSPGVRGRNTEAFF
TRBD2 | TRBJ2-2 | TRBV9 | NA | TGTGCCAGCACACCGGGGGGGACGAACACCGGGGAGCTGTTTTTT | CASTPGGTNTGELFF
TRBD1 | TRBJ1-6 | TRBV7-3 | once | TGTGCCAGCAGTCAGACAGGGACAAGGAATTCACCCCTCCACTTT | CASSQTGTRNSPLHF
NA | TRBJ2-3 | TRBV19 | NA | TGTGCCAGTAGCTTAGCAGCTCGGGCAGATACGCAGTATTTT | CASSLAARADTQYF
NA | TRBJ1-1 | TRBV27 | NA | TGTGCCAGCAGTTTAGTCGGGAGGAACACTGAAGCTTTCTTT | CASSLVGRNTEAFF
NA | TRBJ2-2 | TRBV18 | NA | TGTGCCAGCTCACCAGACAGCACCGGGGAGCTGTTTTTT | CASSPDSTGELFF
NA | TRBJ1-1 | TRBV7-2 | NA | TGTGCCAGCAGCACAAACAGGGCTACTGAAGCTTTCTTT | CASSTNRATEAFF
TRBD2 | TRBJ2-1 | TRBV9 | NA | TGTGCCAGCAGCGTAGAGAGCGGGGGGGGGAATGAGCAGTTCTTC | CASSVESGGGNEQFF
TRBD1 | TRBJ2-6 | TRBV3-1/TRBV3-2 | NA | TGTGCCAGCAGCCACCGGTCCCGGGACAGGGCTGGGGCCAACGTCCTGACTTTC | CASSHRSRDRAGANVLTF
NA | TRBJ2-3 | TRBV6-5 | NA | TGTGCCAGCAGTCCGTACACGAGCACAGATACGCAGTATTTT | CASSPYTSTDTQYF
NA | TRBJ1-1 | TRBV6-5 | NA | TGTGCCAGCAGTTCCGTACGGGTGACTGAAGCTTTCTTT | CASSSVRVTEAFF
NA | TRBJ2-5 | TRBV7-2 | NA | TGTGCCAGCAGCTTAGCGGTGCGAGAGACCCAGTACTTC | CASSLAVRETQYF
NA | TRBJ1-2 | TRBV5-1 | NA | TGCGCCAGCAGCTTGGATTCAGGGAGGTATGGCTACACCTTC | CASSLDSGRYGYTF
TRBD2 | TRBJ2-5 | TRBV7-2 | NA | TGTGCCAGCAGCCTTAGCGGGGGGCTGGAGACCCAGTACTTC | CASSLSGGLETQYF
NA | TRBJ2-1 | TRBV6-5 | NA | TGTGCCAGCGTAATGAGGGTCGGTGATGAGCAGTTCTTC | CASVMRVGDEQFF
NA | TRBJ1-1 | TRBV30 | NA | TGTGCCTGCAGACAGGCGACAACTGAAGCTTTCTTT | CACRQATTEAFF
TRBD1 | TRBJ1-4 | TRBV19 | NA | TGTGCCAGTAGTATAAGGGACAGGTCCAGGGTGCGAGAAAAACTGTTTTTT | CASSIRDRSRVREKLFF
TRBD2 | TRBJ2-1 | TRBV5-5 | once | TGTGCCAGCAGCAGCGGGACGGAAAGTTTCAATGAGCAGTTCTTC | CASSSGTESFNEQFF
NA | TRBJ2-5 | TRBV9 | NA | TGTGCCAGCAGCGTAGCGACGCTAGCTCCTAGAGAGACCCAGTACTTC | CASSVATLAPRETQYF
NA | TRBJ2-1 | TRBV19 | NA | TGTGCCAGTAGTATCGGGCAGGGAAGGAGCTCCTACAATGAGCAGTTCTTC | CASSIGQGRSSYNEQFF
TRBD2 | TRBJ2-1 | TRBV7-9 | NA | TGTGCCAGCAGCTTATTACTAGCGGGGGGCGCCAATGAGCAGTTCTTC | CASSLLLAGGANEQFF
NA | TRBJ2-1 | TRBV27 | NA | TGTGCCAGCAGTCCCTTACAGTTCTACAATGAGCAGTTCTTC | CASSPLQFYNEQFF
NA | TRBJ2-2 | TRBV2 | NA | TGTGCCAGCAGTGGGTTCAGGGCGAACACCGGGGAGCTGTTTTTT | CASSGFRANTGELFF
TRBD1 | TRBJ2-1 | TRBV15 | NA | TGTGCCACCAGCAGAGAGATAACAGGGGCTGAGCAGTTCTTC | CATSREITGAEQFF
NA | TRBJ1-5 | TRBV19 | NA | TGTGCCAGTAGTATAAGCCGAGTAGCCTTCAATCAGCCCCAGCATTTT | CASSISRVAFNQPQHF
TRBD2 | TRBJ2-5 | TRBV7-3 | NA | TGTGCCAGCAGCCCTATCGGACTAGCGGGAGAGACCCAGTACTTC | CASSPIGLAGETQYF
NA | TRBJ2-2 | TRBV11-2 | NA | TGTGCCAGCAAGGAGACCGGGGAGCTGTTTTTT | CASKETGELFF
NA | TRBJ2-3 | TRBV11-2 | NA | TGTGCCAGCAGTTCTAGCACAGATACGCAGTATTTT | CASSSSTDTQYF
TRBD1 | TRBJ1-2 | TRBV6-5 | NA | TGTGCCAGCAGTCCGGGACAGGGAGGCTATGGCTACACCTTC | CASSPGQGGYGYTF
NA | TRBJ2-6 | TRBV7-2 | NA | TGTGCCAGCAGCCCCACCCAGGGGTACGGGGCCAACGTCCTGACTTTC | CASSPTQGYGANVLTF